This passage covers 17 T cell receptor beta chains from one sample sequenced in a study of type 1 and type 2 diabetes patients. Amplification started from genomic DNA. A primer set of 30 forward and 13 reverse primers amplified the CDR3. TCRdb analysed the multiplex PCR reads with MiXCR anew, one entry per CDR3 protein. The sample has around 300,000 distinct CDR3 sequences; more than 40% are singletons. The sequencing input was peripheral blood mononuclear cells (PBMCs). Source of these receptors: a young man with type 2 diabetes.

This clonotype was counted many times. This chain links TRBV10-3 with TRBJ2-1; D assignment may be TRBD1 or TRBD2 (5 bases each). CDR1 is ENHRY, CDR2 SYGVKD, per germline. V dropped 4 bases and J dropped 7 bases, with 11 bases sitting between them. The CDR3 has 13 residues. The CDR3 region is CAISAGTTNEQFF. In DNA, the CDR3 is TGTGCCATCAGTGCGGGGACCACGAATGAGCAGTTCTTC.

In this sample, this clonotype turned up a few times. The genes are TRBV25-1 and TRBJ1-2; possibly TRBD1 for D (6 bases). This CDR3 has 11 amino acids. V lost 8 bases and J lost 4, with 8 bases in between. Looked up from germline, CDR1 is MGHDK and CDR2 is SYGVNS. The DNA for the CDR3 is TGTGCCAGCTGGGGGGCCTATGGCTACACCTTC. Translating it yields CASWGAYGYTF.

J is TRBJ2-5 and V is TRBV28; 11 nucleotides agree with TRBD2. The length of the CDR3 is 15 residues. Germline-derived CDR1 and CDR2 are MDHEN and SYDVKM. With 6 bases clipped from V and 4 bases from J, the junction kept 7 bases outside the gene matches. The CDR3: CASSSLAGGAETQYF. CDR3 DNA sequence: TGTGCCAGCAGCTCCTTAGCGGGAGGGGCAGAGACCCAGTACTTC.

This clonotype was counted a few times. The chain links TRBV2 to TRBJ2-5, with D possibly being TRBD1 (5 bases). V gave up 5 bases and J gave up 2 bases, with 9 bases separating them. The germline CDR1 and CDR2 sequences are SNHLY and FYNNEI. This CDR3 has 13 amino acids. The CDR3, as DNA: TGTGCCAGCAGTACCTACAGGCAAGAGACCCAGTACTTC. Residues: CASSTYRQETQYF.

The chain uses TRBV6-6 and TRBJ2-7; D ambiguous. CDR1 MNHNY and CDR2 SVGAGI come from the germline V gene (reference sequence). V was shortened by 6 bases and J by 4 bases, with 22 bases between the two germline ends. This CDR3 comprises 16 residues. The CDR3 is CASSTLPGFMNYEQYF. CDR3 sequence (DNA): TGTGCCAGCAGCACCTTACCAGGATTTATGAATTACGAGCAGTACTTC.

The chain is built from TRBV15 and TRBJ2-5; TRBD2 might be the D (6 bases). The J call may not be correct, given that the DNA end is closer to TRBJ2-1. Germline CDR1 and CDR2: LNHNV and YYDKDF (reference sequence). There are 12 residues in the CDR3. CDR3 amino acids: CATLDGEDEQFF. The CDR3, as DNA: TGTGCCACCCTGGACGGGGAGGATGAGCAGTTCTTC.

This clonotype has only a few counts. The CDR3 region has the DNA TGTGCCAGCAGCCAAGATCAGTTACTAGCGGGAGACGAGCAGTACTTC. It encodes CASSQDQLLAGDEQYF. This chain connects TRBV14 to TRBJ2-7; 11 positions agree with TRBD2. The germline gives CDR1 SGHDN, CDR2 FVKESK. The CDR3 runs 16 residues. V trimming: 0 bases; J trimming: 5 bases; junction bases outside the gene matches: 6.

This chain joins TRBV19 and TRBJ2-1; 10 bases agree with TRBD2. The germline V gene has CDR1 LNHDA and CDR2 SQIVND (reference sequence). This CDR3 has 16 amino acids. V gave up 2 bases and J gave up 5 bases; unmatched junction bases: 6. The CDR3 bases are TGTGCCAGTAGTATATTAGGACTAGCGGTGAACAATGAGCAGTTCTTC. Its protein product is CASSILGLAVNNEQFF.

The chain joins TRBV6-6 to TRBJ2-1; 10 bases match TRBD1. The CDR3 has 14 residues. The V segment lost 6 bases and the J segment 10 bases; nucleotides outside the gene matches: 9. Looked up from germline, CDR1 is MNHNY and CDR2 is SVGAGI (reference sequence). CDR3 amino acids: CASSLRQGAFEQFF. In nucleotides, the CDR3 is TGTGCCAGCAGCCTCCGACAGGGGGCGTTCGAGCAGTTCTTC.

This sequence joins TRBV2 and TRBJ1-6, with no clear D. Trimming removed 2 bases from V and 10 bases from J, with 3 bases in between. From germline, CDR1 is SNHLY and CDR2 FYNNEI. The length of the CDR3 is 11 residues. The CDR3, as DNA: TGTGCCAGCAGTGAAAGCTCACCCCTCCACTTT. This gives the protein CASSESSPLHF.

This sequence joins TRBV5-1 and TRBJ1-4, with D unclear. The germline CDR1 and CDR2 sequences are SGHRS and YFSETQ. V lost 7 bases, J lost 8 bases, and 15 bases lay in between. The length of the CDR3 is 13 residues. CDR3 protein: CASPHRRPEKLFF. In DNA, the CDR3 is TGCGCCAGCCCGCATAGACGTCCGGAAAAACTGTTTTTT.

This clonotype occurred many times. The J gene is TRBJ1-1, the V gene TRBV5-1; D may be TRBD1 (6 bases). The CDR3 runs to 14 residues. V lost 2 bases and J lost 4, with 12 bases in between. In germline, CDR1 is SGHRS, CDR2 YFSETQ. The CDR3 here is CASSFGGLSTEAFF. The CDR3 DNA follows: TGCGCCAGCAGCTTCGGGGGGCTGTCCACTGAAGCTTTCTTT.

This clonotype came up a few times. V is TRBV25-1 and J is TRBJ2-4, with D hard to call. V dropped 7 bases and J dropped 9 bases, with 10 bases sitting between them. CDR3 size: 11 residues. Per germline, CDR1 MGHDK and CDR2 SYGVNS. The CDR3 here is CASISLGIQYF. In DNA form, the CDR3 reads TGTGCCAGCATCAGCCTCGGCATTCAGTACTTC. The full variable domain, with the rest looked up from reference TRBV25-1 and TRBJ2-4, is EADIYQTPRYLVIGTGKKITLECSQTMGHDKMYWYQQDPGMELHLIHYSYGVNSTEKGDLSSESTVSRIRTEHFPLTLESARPSHTSQYLCASISLGIQYFGAGTRLSVL.

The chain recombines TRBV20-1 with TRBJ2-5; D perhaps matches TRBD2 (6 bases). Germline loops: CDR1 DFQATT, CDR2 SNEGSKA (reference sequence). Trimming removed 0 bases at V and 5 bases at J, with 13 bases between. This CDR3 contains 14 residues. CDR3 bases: TGCAGTGCTAGAGATTCGGAGGGAAGGGAGACCCAGTACTTC. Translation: CSARDSEGRETQYF.

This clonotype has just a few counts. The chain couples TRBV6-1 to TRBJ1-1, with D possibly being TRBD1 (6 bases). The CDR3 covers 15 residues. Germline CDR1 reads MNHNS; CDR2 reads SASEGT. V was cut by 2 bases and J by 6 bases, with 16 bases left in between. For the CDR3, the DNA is TGTGCCAGCAGTGAACTAGGACAGTACGGCGCTGAAGCTTTCTTT. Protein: CASSELGQYGAEAFF.

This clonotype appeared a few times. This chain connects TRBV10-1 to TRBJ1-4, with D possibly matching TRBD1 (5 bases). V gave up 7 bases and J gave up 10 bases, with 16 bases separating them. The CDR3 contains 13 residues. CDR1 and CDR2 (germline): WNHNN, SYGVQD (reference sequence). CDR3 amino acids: CASTEGWDGKLFF. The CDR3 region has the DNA TGCGCCAGCACCGAAGGGTGGGACGGAAAACTGTTTTTT.

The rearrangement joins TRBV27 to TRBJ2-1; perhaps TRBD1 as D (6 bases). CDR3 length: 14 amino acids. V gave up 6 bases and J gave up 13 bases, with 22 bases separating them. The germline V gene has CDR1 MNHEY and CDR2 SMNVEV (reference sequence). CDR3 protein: CASSPGNRVMAQFF. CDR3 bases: TGTGCCAGCAGCCCAGGGAACAGGGTAATGGCACAGTTCTTC.